This T cell receptor beta chain was obtained from a study of blood T cell repertoires in COVID-19. CDR1 and CDR2 (germline): SEHNR, FQNEAQ (reference sequence). The V and J ends lost 3 bases and 7 bases, in that order; junction bases with no gene match: 7. This CDR3 spans 16 amino acids. This table comes from immunoSEQ multiplex PCR, and its TCRdb copy is limited to in-frame clones, with some not included. This table holds roughly 150,000 clones, roughly nine tenths found once. The TCR sequence derives from a man aged 60 to 69 with active or convalescent COVID-19. The chain recombines TRBV7-9 with TRBJ2-1; TRBD2 aligns across 12 bases. Sequenced sample: peripheral blood. In DNA, the CDR3 is TGTGCCAGCAGCTTGACTAGCGGGAGAGACAGGAATGAGCAGTTCTTC. This encodes CASSLTSGRDRNEQFF.